This record concerns one TCR beta chain sequence. No cognate antigen has been identified for it. No base-level quality is on record; no much larger clone is a single base apart. Systemically healthy Caucasian individuals from Russia, around 39 in total and aged roughly 6 to 100 years, were included as donors. About 10 milliliters of peripheral blood were drawn from each donor into EDTA-treated Vacutainer tubes. Ficoll-Paque density-gradient centrifugation was used to isolate PBMCs, with at least 6 million obtained per sample. Trizol reagent was used to extract total RNA from the PBMCs, yielding at least 5.5 micrograms per sample. The percentages of naive CD45RAhigh/CD27high T cells were determined by flow cytometry on a PBMC aliquot from every donor. This sample is drawn from a study of blood T cells in healthy people across ages (dated by TCRdb to 2014 to 2015). About the study as a whole: In model experiments, roughly one uniquely barcoded TCR beta cDNA molecule per two T cells was captured by template switching. To avoid experimental bias, donors of different ages were distributed randomly across sequencing lanes. Age-related changes in TCR beta repertoire diversity were measured in the study by deep sequencing normalized with unique cDNA molecular identifiers. Two additional independent replicas of 1 million unique cDNA reads from the same blood draw were analyzed for two donors (one aged 18 to 30 and one aged 80 or older). Donors were grouped into four age groups: young (average approximately 16 years), middle-aged (39), aged (around 60) and long-lived (around 82).

The germline V gene (reference sequence) supplies CDR1 PRHDT and CDR2 FYEKMQ. V is cut back by 2 bases and J by 0 bases, with 6 bases in the junction unmatched. Spanning cysteine to phenylalanine, the CDR3 consists of 16 amino acids. The retained sequence is limited to the CDR3, 48 bases, with the frame set at the first base. The library was produced with 5' RACE. For sequencing, an Illumina HiSeq 2500 was employed. The second PCR ran for roughly 7 to 11 cycles and used a J-beta primer mix along with a sample-barcoded 5' primer. Each TCR beta cDNA molecule received a unique molecular identifier from a template-switch 5' adaptor carrying 12 random nucleotides. Each sample yielded at least 2.5 million CDR3-containing paired-end reads. First-strand cDNA was synthesized from all RNA with the Mint cDNA synthesis kit, primed by a TRBC-specific oligonucleotide. Following uracil-DNA glycosylase treatment, all cDNA underwent a first 18-cycle PCR with the universal primers M1SS and BC2_uni_R. As for the authors' bioinformatics: For normalization, 1 million high-quality reads were randomly selected from each sample, with every read carrying a distinct molecular identifier. Instead of being binned into consensus sequences, reads that shared molecular identifiers were thrown out. MiTCR, run with a Q25 quality threshold and the strictest error-elimination algorithm, handled CDR3 identification, clonotype clustering and error correction. A nonparametric unseen species model with Euler transformation was used to estimate a lower bound on total TCR beta diversity. The public reads were reanalyzed by TCRdb: fastp trimming at Q25, MiXCR alignment, in-frame beta chains only. Each CDR3 protein gets just one entry, which takes the most common genes and DNA from the rows behind it. TCRdb's processing, not the study's, gives the V and J calls here. For this sample the table gives 1.5 million to 2 million distinct CDR3 sequences, of which roughly 30% were detected only once. In total, the top ten clones hold 10% to 12% of the sample.

What the authors observed across the whole study: Estimates of total diversity from one million sequenced T cells were regarded as lower bounds and underestimates. The long-lived group showed more naive CD4+ T cells, fewer expanded clones and increased TCR diversity than the aged group, suggesting age selection. Because profiling used bulk unsorted PBMCs, naive and antigen-experienced compartments could not be compared conclusively. Observed TCR beta diversity per million T cells fell roughly linearly with age, and a significant reduction was already apparent by age around 44. The CMV infection status of donors was not known, potentially confounding age-related changes in expanded clonotypes. The percentage of naive T cells measured by flow cytometry correlated strongly with observed TCR beta diversity.

The sample comprised blood. The sequence is built from TRBV13 and TRBJ2-7; TRBD1 fits 8 bases in the junction. The receptor was derived from a woman younger than 45 in good health. The CDR3 has the sequence CASSLRLGQASYEQYF. The sequenced DNA is TGTGCCAGCAGCTTAAGGTTGGGACAGGCCTCCTACGAGCAGTACTTC. The entire variable domain, with the stretches around the CDR3 drawn from the reference TRBV13 and TRBJ2-7 proteins, is AAGVIQSPRHLIKEKRETATLKCYPIPRHDTVYWYQQGPGQDPQFLISFYEKMQSDKGSIPDRFSAQQFSDYHSELNMSSLELGDSALYFCASSLRLGQASYEQYFGPGTRLTVT.